This T cell receptor beta chain is from a study of CD8+ T cells in alopecia areata (dated by TCRdb to between 2018 and 2020). The study in broad terms: In both human patients and the C3H/HeJ mouse model, the study applied high-throughput TCRbeta sequencing to look at T cell clonal expansion in alopecia areata. On the human side, TCRbeta sequencing was run on scalp tissue and on sorted CD4+ and CD8+ peripheral blood T cells from healthy controls and from alopecia areata patients with either patchy or totalis/universalis disease. Scalp clonality was compared among normal scalp (n=4), patchy alopecia areata scalp (n=8), and alopecia totalis/universalis scalp (n=8). RNA came from the PAXgene miRNA kit for fixed scalp, the miRNeasy kit for PBMCs, and the RNeasy kit for mouse skin. Amplification of TCRbeta CDR3 regions was done by immunoSEQ multiplex PCR using 35 Vbeta forward primers and 13 Jbeta reverse primers.

From alopecia areata patients, peripheral blood was collected along with lesional scalp punch biopsies. After PBMCs were isolated by density centrifugation and stained for CD3, CD4 and CD8, a FACSAria was used to sort CD4+ and CD8+ T cells. Alopecia areata patients who were not treated were recruited through a multicenter biomarker study. In a handful of patients from the biomarker study, blood CD8+ T cells were sorted further into NKG2D-low and NKG2D-high fractions. This clone appeared once. What antigen it recognizes has not been identified. No much larger clone is present one base from it, and per-base qualities are unavailable. General findings and caveats noted by the study authors: Shared TCR sequences between patients were less evident than in mice, which may be partly attributable to HLA diversity in the patient population. Higher clonality and more expanded CD8+ clones were observed in lesional scalp than in normal scalp, particularly in alopecia totalis/universalis, a finding suggestive of antigenic drive. Resident alphabeta T cells in normal human skin are also sequenced, complicating scalp TCR repertoire analysis, unlike mouse skin dominated by gammadelta T cells.

Libraries were constructed by the immunoSEQ multiplex PCR assay. For TCR sequencing, RNA was extracted from every sample and reverse transcribed into cDNA to serve as template. SuperScript III was used to make first-strand cDNA, primed with a 2:1 mix of oligo-dT and random hexamers. Amplification bias was assessed with a synthetic immune receptor repertoire, and residual bias was removed computationally. As for the authors' bioinformatics: After raw reads were preprocessed to remove errors, the CDR3 was defined following IMGT conventions as running from the conserved cysteine to phenylalanine. Clonality was computed by normalizing Shannon entropy by log2 of the number of productive unique TCRs and subtracting the result from 1. Scalp TCRbeta sequences were cross-referenced with sorted blood CD4 and CD8 repertoires so that the CD4 or CD8 identity of scalp clones could be inferred. The source is immuneACCESS, and TCRdb retained only in-frame sequences with V and J called. Part of the clones is not carried over; for the studies checked, unresolved V genes explain less than half of this, and the remainder is unexplained. From that table come the V and J calls and clone size; the DNA was used to work out D and trimming. For this sample there are 34,000 or so clones; around 60% appear just once. The ten largest account for roughly 37% of the sample.

The CDR3 measures 13 amino acids from cysteine to phenylalanine. Only CDR3 DNA remains: 39 bases, in frame from the first base. Looking up the germline V gene yields CDR1 LGHNA and CDR2 YSLEER. Trimming costs V 1 base and J 4 bases, and their ends lie 7 bases apart. Specimen: NKG2D-high CD8+ T cells sorted from blood. This sample's cell subset or site label indicates: sorted CD8+ NKG2D-high blood T cells. This receptor was taken from a human donor with alopecia areata. Recombination joined TRBV4-3 with TRBJ1-1, with the D gene uncertain. The CDR3 corresponds to CASSQGEGTEAFF. The nucleotide sequence reads TGCGCCAGCAGCCAAGGAGAGGGCACTGAAGCTTTCTTT.